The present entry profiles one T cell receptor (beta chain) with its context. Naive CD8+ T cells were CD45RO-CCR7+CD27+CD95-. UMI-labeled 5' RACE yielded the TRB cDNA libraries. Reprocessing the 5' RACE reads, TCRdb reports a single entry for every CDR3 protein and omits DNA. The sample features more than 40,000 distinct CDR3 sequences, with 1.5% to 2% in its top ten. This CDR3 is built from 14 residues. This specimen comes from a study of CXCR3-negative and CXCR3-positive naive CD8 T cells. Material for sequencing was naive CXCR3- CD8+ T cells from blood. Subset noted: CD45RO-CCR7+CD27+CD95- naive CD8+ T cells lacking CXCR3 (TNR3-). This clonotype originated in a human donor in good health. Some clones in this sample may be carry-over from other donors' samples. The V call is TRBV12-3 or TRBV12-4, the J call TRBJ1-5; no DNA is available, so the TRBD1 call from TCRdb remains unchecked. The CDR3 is CASSLTGARQPQHF.